This TCR beta chain is drawn from a study of blood T cell repertoires in COVID-19. Study at large: Samples representing acute and convalescent COVID-19 were sourced from the United States, Italy and Spain. T cells, B-cell-depleted T cells, or PBMCs provided the cDNA or gDNA that served as material.

In the authors' workflow: Amplification of reference gene primers provided the estimated nucleated cell counts. Using immunoSEQ multiplex PCR, the repertoire was profiled, and TCRdb retains in-frame clones only, with some absent. The V and J calls and clone size are taken from that table; D and trimming were inferred from the DNA. Of just over 90,000 clones listed, around 80% are singletons. Unmatched junction bases numbered 6, after V lost 6 bases and J lost 3 bases. This CDR3 spans 15 amino acids. Germline CDR1 SGHNT, CDR2 YYREEE (reference sequence). V and J are TRBV5-4 and TRBJ2-1; 10 nucleotides line up with TRBD1. The receptor comes from a man aged 65 to 85 with acute or convalescent COVID-19. The source material was peripheral blood. CDR3 amino acids: CASNTGTGVYNEQFF. For the CDR3, the DNA is TGTGCCAGCAACACCGGGACAGGGGTCTACAATGAGCAGTTCTTC.